The following is a T cell receptor beta chain sequence with its context. Its antigen remains unknown. The V gene end was trimmed by 2 bases and the J gene end by 6 bases; junction bases not matched to a gene: 5. The CDR3 consists of 15 residues. Germline V gives CDR1 ENHRY, CDR2 SYGVKD. These data belong to a study of T cell responses to AZD1222 COVID-19 vaccine. General observations from the study: Following two doses of AZD1222, Spike-specific TCR breadth and depth rose. Baseline serology detected seropositivity in only six or seven AZD1222 recipients. Clonal diversity may have been underestimated in mostly white British donors. The reported proportion of spike-specific TCRs targeting unmutated variant regions was nearly half.

Generated by immunoSEQ multiplex PCR, the TCRdb table keeps only in-frame clones and is missing some. The data show around 190,000 clones, approximately 94% seen once. This receptor was taken from an adult who received the AZD1222 COVID-19 vaccine. The gene calls are TRBV10-3 and TRBJ2-3; 10 nucleotides agree with TRBD2. Sample: peripheral blood, taken 28 days after the second AZD1222 dose. This chain's CDR3 is CAISEPAGGSDTQYF. The CDR3 DNA sequence: TGTGCCATCAGTGAGCCAGCGGGGGGGTCGGATACGCAGTATTTT.